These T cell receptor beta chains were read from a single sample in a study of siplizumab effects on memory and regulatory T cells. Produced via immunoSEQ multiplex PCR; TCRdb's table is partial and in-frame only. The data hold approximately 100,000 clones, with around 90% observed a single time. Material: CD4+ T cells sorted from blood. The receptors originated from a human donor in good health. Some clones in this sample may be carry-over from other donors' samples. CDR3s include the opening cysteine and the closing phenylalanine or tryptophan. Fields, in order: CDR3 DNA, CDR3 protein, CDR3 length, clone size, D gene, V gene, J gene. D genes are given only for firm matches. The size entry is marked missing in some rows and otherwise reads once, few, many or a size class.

CDR3nt: TGTGCCAGCAGTTTTTTGACTAGCGGGAGAAAGACCCAGTACTTC; CDR3aa: CASSFLTSGRKTQYF; len: 15; abundance: .; d_gene: TRBD2; v_gene: TRBV28; j_gene: TRBJ2-5
CDR3nt: TGTGCCAGCACCGTTTCGAGGGGAGGCGCGAACACCGGGGAGCTGTTTTTT; CDR3aa: CASTVSRGGANTGELFF; len: 17; abundance: .; d_gene: .; v_gene: TRBV5-4; j_gene: TRBJ2-2
CDR3nt: TGTGCCAGCAGCTCGACAGAGGCCCAATACAATGAGCAGTTCTTC; CDR3aa: CASSSTEAQYNEQFF; len: 15; abundance: .; d_gene: .; v_gene: TRBV11-2; j_gene: TRBJ2-1
CDR3nt: TGCGCCAGCAGCTTGTCACCTAGGACAGGGAGGAACACTGAAGCTTTCTTT; CDR3aa: CASSLSPRTGRNTEAFF; len: 17; abundance: .; d_gene: TRBD1; v_gene: TRBV5-1; j_gene: TRBJ1-1
CDR3nt: TGTGCCAGCAGTGACCGGGGGGGCTCTACTGATACGCAGTATTTT; CDR3aa: CASSDRGGSTDTQYF; len: 15; abundance: .; d_gene: TRBD2; v_gene: TRBV6-4; j_gene: TRBJ2-3
CDR3nt: TGTGCCAGTAGTGCCACAACGGCCCACCCTGGGGCTTTCTTT; CDR3aa: CASSATTAHPGAFF; len: 14; abundance: .; d_gene: .; v_gene: TRBV19; j_gene: TRBJ1-1
CDR3nt: TGCGCCAGCAGCTTGGACGGGAACTACGAGCAGTACTTC; CDR3aa: CASSLDGNYEQYF; len: 13; abundance: .; d_gene: .; v_gene: TRBV5-1; j_gene: TRBJ2-7
CDR3nt: TGTGCCAGCAGCTTAGCGGGACCCATGTACCAAGAGACCCAGTACTTC; CDR3aa: CASSLAGPMYQETQYF; len: 16; abundance: .; d_gene: .; v_gene: TRBV7-9; j_gene: TRBJ2-5
CDR3nt: TGTGCCATCAGTGTGGACAGGGCTGGGTATCTAATGAACACTGAAGCTTTCTTT; CDR3aa: CAISVDRAGYLMNTEAFF; len: 18; abundance: .; d_gene: TRBD1; v_gene: TRBV10-3; j_gene: TRBJ1-1
CDR3nt: TGTGCCAGCAGCCGTAGCGGCGGAAGGCGGTCAGATACGCAGTATTTT; CDR3aa: CASSRSGGRRSDTQYF; len: 16; abundance: .; d_gene: .; v_gene: TRBV7-6; j_gene: TRBJ2-3
CDR3nt: TGTGCCAGCAGTGAAGCCTGGCGGGGCACAGATACGCAGTATTTT; CDR3aa: CASSEAWRGTDTQYF; len: 15; abundance: .; d_gene: .; v_gene: TRBV6-1; j_gene: TRBJ2-3
CDR3nt: TGTGCCAGCAGTGAACTATCCAGGTATGGCTACACCTTC; CDR3aa: CASSELSRYGYTF; len: 13; abundance: .; d_gene: .; v_gene: TRBV6-1; j_gene: TRBJ1-2
CDR3nt: TGTGCCAGCAGCTTGAGGACATTCCTAGCCAAAAACATTCAGTACTTC; CDR3aa: CASSLRTFLAKNIQYF; len: 16; abundance: .; d_gene: .; v_gene: TRBV5-6; j_gene: TRBJ2-4
CDR3nt: TGTGCCAGCAGCTTCGGGACCACAGATACGCAGTATTTT; CDR3aa: CASSFGTTDTQYF; len: 13; abundance: .; d_gene: .; v_gene: TRBV5-5; j_gene: TRBJ2-3
CDR3nt: TGTGCCAGCAGCTTGGGCTCGGGCCTAGCGGGAAACACAGATACGCAGTATTTT; CDR3aa: CASSLGSGLAGNTDTQYF; len: 18; abundance: .; d_gene: TRBD2; v_gene: TRBV5-8; j_gene: TRBJ2-3
CDR3nt: TGTGCCAGCTCACCACGAGTTGGGGAGAGTGGCTACACCTTC; CDR3aa: CASSPRVGESGYTF; len: 14; abundance: once; d_gene: .; v_gene: TRBV18; j_gene: TRBJ1-2
CDR3nt: TGTGCCAGCAGGGGGGGACTAGCGAGAAGCACAGATACGCAGTATTTT; CDR3aa: CASRGGLARSTDTQYF; len: 16; abundance: .; d_gene: TRBD2; v_gene: TRBV5-6; j_gene: TRBJ2-3
CDR3nt: TGTGCCAGCAGCGAGACAGGGATCTATGGCTACACCTTC; CDR3aa: CASSETGIYGYTF; len: 13; abundance: once; d_gene: TRBD1; v_gene: TRBV7-9; j_gene: TRBJ1-2
CDR3nt: TGTGCCAGCAGCTTAGGACTGAGAAGGGTCTACGAGCAGTACTTC; CDR3aa: CASSLGLRRVYEQYF; len: 15; abundance: .; d_gene: .; v_gene: TRBV7-8; j_gene: TRBJ2-7
CDR3nt: TGTGCCGCAGGAATAGGGACAGACTATGGCTACACCTTC; CDR3aa: CAAGIGTDYGYTF; len: 13; abundance: .; d_gene: TRBD1; v_gene: TRBV7-9; j_gene: TRBJ1-2
CDR3nt: TGTGCCAGCAGCTCTAGACTAGCGGGAGTTAATGAGCAGTTCTTC; CDR3aa: CASSSRLAGVNEQFF; len: 15; abundance: .; d_gene: TRBD2; v_gene: TRBV7-9; j_gene: TRBJ2-1
CDR3nt: TGTGCCAGCAGCTTGGCCCTGGGGGGTAGTCAGCCCCAGCATTTT; CDR3aa: CASSLALGGSQPQHF; len: 15; abundance: .; d_gene: .; v_gene: TRBV5-6; j_gene: TRBJ1-5
CDR3nt: TGTGCCAGCAGCTTAATAGGCGGGAGGGCCACCGGGGAGCTGTTTTTT; CDR3aa: CASSLIGGRATGELFF; len: 16; abundance: .; d_gene: TRBD2; v_gene: TRBV7-3; j_gene: TRBJ2-2
CDR3nt: TGCGCCAGCAGCCAAGGTCAAAATAGCTATGGCTACACCTTC; CDR3aa: CASSQGQNSYGYTF; len: 14; abundance: once; d_gene: .; v_gene: TRBV4-1; j_gene: TRBJ1-2
CDR3nt: TGTGCCAGTAGTATTGGCGGTTCTGGAAACACCATATATTTT; CDR3aa: CASSIGGSGNTIYF; len: 14; abundance: .; d_gene: .; v_gene: TRBV19; j_gene: TRBJ1-3
CDR3nt: TGTGCCAGCAGCCGGTCTCGTGCTGATTCACCCCTCCACTTT; CDR3aa: CASSRSRADSPLHF; len: 14; abundance: few; d_gene: .; v_gene: TRBV27; j_gene: TRBJ1-6
CDR3nt: TGTGCCAGCAAGCGACTAGCGGGCACCGGGGAGCTGTTTTTT; CDR3aa: CASKRLAGTGELFF; len: 14; abundance: .; d_gene: TRBD2; v_gene: TRBV6-1; j_gene: TRBJ2-2
CDR3nt: TGTGCCAGCAGCTTACTGACTCTTGGACAGGGCCCCACCTTC; CDR3aa: CASSLLTLGQGPTF; len: 14; abundance: .; d_gene: TRBD1; v_gene: TRBV7-9; j_gene: TRBJ1-2